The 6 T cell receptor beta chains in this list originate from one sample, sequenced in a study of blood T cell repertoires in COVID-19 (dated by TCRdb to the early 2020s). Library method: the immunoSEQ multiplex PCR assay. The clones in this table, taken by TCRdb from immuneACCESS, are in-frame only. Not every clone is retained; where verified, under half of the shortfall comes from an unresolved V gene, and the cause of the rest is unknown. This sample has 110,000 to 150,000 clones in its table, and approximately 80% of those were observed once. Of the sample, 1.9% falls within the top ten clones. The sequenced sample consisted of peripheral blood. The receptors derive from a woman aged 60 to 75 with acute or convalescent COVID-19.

CDR3 protein: CASSLVVDEQFF. The CDR3 DNA is TGTGCCAGCAGCCTCGTCGTTGATGAGCAGTTCTTC. V is TRBV11-2 and J is TRBJ2-1; D ambiguous. The V gene lost 5 bases and the J gene lost 8 bases, with 10 bases spanning the gap. The CDR3 runs 12 residues. Germline V lookup: CDR1 SGHAT, CDR2 FQNNGV.

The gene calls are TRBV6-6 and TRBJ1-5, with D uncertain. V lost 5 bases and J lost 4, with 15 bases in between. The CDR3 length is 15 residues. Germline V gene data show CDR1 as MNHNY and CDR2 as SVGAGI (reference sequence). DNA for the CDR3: TGTGCCAGCAGTCCACAAGGCCCGACAAATCAGCCCCAGCATTTT. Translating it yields CASSPQGPTNQPQHF.

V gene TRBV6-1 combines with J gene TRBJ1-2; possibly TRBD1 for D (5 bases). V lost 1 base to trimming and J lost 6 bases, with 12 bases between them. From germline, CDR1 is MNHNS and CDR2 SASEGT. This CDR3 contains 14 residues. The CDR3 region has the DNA TGTGCCAGCAGTGAAGTCTGGGGAGGGGATGGCTACACCTTC. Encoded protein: CASSEVWGGDGYTF.

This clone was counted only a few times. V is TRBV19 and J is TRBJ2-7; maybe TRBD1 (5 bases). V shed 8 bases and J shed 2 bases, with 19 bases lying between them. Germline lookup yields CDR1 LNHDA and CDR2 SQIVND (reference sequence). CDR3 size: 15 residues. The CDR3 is CASSVFQGIAYEQYF. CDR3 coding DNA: TGTGCCAGTTCCGTTTTCCAGGGAATTGCCTACGAGCAGTACTTC.

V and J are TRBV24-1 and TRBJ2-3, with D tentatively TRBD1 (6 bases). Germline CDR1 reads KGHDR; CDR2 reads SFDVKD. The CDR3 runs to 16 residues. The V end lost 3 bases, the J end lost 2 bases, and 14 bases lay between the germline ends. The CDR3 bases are TGTGCCACCAGTGATCCATCCAGGACAGCCACAGATACGCAGTATTTT. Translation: CATSDPSRTATDTQYF.

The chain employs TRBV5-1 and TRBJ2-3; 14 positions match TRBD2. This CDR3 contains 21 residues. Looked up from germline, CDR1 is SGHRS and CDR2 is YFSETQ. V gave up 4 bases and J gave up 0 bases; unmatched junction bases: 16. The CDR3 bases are TGCGCCAGCAGCGGGAGACCGGGACTAGCGGGAGTATTCTCTAGCACAGATACGCAGTATTTT. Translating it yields CASSGRPGLAGVFSSTDTQYF.